Sequencing of this T cell receptor (beta chain) was carried out in a study of blood T cell repertoires in COVID-19. About the research overall: The samples span acute and convalescent COVID-19 from the United States, Italy and Spain. In each case, the material was cDNA or gDNA derived from T cells, B-cell-depleted T cells, or PBMCs.

Original data processing: Reference gene primer amplification yielded estimated nucleated cell counts. TCRdb keeps only in-frame clones here, not all; method: immunoSEQ multiplex PCR. D and trimming were read from the DNA, whereas the V and J calls and clone size are those reported in that table. The sample consists of roughly 80,000 clones, 60% to 80% of them appearing once. Germline-derived CDR1 and CDR2 are SGHAT and FQNNGV. The CDR3 extends over 13 amino acids. The V and J ends lost 3 bases and 6 bases respectively, with 11 bases between them. This sequence joins TRBV11-2 and TRBJ1-1; no clear D gene. The clonotype originates from a human donor in a cohort sampled during active COVID-19. The specimen was peripheral blood. The CDR3 DNA sequence: TGTGCCAGCAGCTTTTTGGCCCGCTCTGAAGCTTTCTTT. Its translation is CASSFLARSEAFF.